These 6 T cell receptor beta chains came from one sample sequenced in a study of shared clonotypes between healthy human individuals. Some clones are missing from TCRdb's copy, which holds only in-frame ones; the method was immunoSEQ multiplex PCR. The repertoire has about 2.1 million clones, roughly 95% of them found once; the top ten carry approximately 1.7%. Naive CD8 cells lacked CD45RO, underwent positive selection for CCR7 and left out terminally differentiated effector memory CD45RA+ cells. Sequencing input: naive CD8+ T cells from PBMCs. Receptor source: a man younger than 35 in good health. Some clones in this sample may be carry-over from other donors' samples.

CDR3 coding DNA: TGTGCCAGCAGCCTCCAGGGACAGGGTGGGGCCGAGCAGTACTTC. It is translated as CASSLQGQGGAEQYF. The chain recombines TRBV5-6 with TRBJ2-7; 9 positions match TRBD1. V gave up 4 bases and J gave up 6 bases; unmatched junction bases: 11. Looked up from germline, CDR1 is SGHDT and CDR2 is YYEEEE. The CDR3 is made up of 15 amino acids.

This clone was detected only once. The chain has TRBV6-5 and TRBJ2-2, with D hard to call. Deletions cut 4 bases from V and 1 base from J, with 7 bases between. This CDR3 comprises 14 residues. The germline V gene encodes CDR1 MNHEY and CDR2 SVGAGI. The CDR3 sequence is CASSFAGNTGELFF. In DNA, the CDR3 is TGTGCCAGCAGTTTCGCAGGGAACACCGGGGAGCTGTTTTTT.

CDR3 loop: CASSSEAYGYTF. In DNA form, the CDR3 reads TGTGCCAGCTCCTCGGAAGCTTATGGCTACACCTTC. The chain links TRBV5-6 to TRBJ1-2; D unresolved. Germline lookup yields CDR1 SGHDT and CDR2 YYEEEE. The CDR3 extends over 12 amino acids. V lost 7 bases and J 5 bases, leaving 12 bases between the germline ends.

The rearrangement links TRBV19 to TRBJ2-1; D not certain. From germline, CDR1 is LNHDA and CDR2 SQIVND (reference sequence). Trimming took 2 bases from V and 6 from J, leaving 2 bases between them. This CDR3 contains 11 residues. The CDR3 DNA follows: TGTGCCAGTAGTATATCCAATGAGCAGTTCTTC. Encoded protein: CASSISNEQFF. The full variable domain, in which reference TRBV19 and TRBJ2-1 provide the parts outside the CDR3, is DGGITQSPKYLFRKEGQNVTLSCEQNLNHDAMYWYRQDPGQGLRLIYYSQIVNDFQKGDIAEGYSVSREKKESFPLTVTSAQKNPTAFYLCASSISNEQFFGPGTRLTVL.

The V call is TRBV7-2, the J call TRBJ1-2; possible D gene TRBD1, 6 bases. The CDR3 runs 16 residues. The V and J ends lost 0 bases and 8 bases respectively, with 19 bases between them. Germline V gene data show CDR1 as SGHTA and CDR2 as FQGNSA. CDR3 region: CASSLAPGHPLLGYTF. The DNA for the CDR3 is TGTGCCAGCAGCTTAGCGCCGGGACACCCTCTGTTGGGCTACACCTTC.

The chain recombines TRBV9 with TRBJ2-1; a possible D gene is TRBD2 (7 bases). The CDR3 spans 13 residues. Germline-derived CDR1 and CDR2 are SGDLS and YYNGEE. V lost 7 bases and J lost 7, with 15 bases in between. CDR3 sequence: CASGGGSVNEQFF. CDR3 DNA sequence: TGTGCCAGCGGGGGCGGGAGTGTGAATGAGCAGTTCTTC. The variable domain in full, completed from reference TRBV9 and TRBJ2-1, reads DSGVTQTPKHLITATGQRVTLRCSPRSGDLSVYWYQQSLDQGLQFLIQYYNGEERAKGNILERFSAQQFPDLHSELNLSSLELGDSALYFCASGGGSVNEQFFGPGTRLTVL.